This entry features one TCR beta chain sequence. The antigen is unknown. This entry belongs to a study of OX40 agonist ivuxolimab in advanced cancers. Whole-study context: Head and neck, renal cell, melanoma or hepatocellular carcinoma were the cancers that dose-escalation patients had.

Clones were read by immunoSEQ multiplex PCR, and TCRdb kept only the in-frame ones, dropping some. This sample carries 85,000 to 95,000 clones, roughly 89% of them seen once, and the ten largest clones take 0.3% to 0.4%. Findings of the study overall: Compared with others, partial responders at 0.1-3.0 mg/kg displayed clonal expansion among the lowest.

The specimen was CD4+ or CD8+ T cells sorted from blood, collected in a trial of the OX40 agonist ivuxolimab. This receptor was taken from an adult with an advanced solid tumor such as melanoma, head and neck, liver or kidney cancer.

This CDR3 is CASSFPAQETQYF. For the CDR3, the DNA is TGTGCCAGCAGCTTCCCAGCCCAAGAGACCCAGTACTTC. The chain employs TRBV5-4 and TRBJ2-5; unclear D gene. Germline assignment: CDR1 SGHNT and CDR2 YYREEE (reference sequence). The CDR3 runs to 13 residues. V was pared by 2 bases and J by 1 base, with 6 bases between. Full variable domain (rest looked up from reference TRBV5-4 and TRBJ2-5): ETGVTQSPTHLIKTRGQQVTLRCSSQSGHNTVSWYQQALGQGPQFIFQYYREEENGRGNFPPRFSGLQFPNYSSELNVNALELDDSALYLCASSFPAQETQYFGPGTRLLVL.